These T cell receptor beta chains were read from a single sample in a study of control samples from healthy donors and cancer patients. Measured with immunoSEQ multiplex PCR; TCRdb has only the in-frame clones, and not every one. The sample has about 150,000 clones, approximately 94% seen once. What was sequenced was blood. These TCRs come from a woman aged 18 to 35 in good health. Both conserved end residues are part of each CDR3. D genes are given only for firm matches. The size field is filled for only some rows; it gives once, few, many or a size class.

clone_size	v_call	d_call	j_call	cdr3_aa	cdr3_nt
-	TRBV7-2	-	TRBJ2-3	CASSLVSGPGDTQYF	TGTGCCAGCAGCTTAGTATCAGGCCCTGGCGATACGCAGTATTTT
-	TRBV29-1	-	TRBJ2-1	CSVDGGLRNEQFF	TGCAGCGTTGATGGGGGTTTAAGGAATGAGCAGTTCTTC
-	TRBV5-4	-	TRBJ1-1	CASSLPGEDSFMNTEAFF	TGTGCCAGCAGCTTACCGGGGGAGGACAGCTTCATGAACACTGAAGCTTTCTTT
-	TRBV11-3	-	TRBJ2-2	CASSHVGRFQQGANTGELFF	TGTGCCAGCAGCCATGTCGGCAGGTTTCAACAGGGAGCGAACACCGGGGAGCTGTTTTTT
-	TRBV7-9	-	TRBJ2-7	CASSLAVAYEQYF	TGTGCCAGCAGCTTAGCGGTGGCCTACGAGCAGTACTTC
-	TRBV13	-	TRBJ1-1	CASSGGRTEAFF	TGTGCCAGCAGCGGGGGACGGACTGAAGCTTTCTTT
-	TRBV7-2	-	TRBJ1-5	CASSLRQGNQPQHF	TGTGCCAGCAGCCTAAGACAGGGCAATCAGCCCCAGCATTTT
once	TRBV20-1	-	TRBJ1-2	CSARERIGYTF	TGCAGTGCTAGAGAGAGGATAGGCTACACCTTC
-	TRBV29-1	-	TRBJ2-7	CSVEDQDSYEQYF	TGCAGCGTTGAAGATCAGGACTCCTACGAGCAGTACTTC
-	TRBV2	-	TRBJ2-5	CASMRRDRGTQYF	TGTGCCAGCATGAGGCGGGACAGAGGGACCCAGTACTTC
-	TRBV21-1	-	TRBJ1-4	CASTTGLNEKLFF	TGTGCCAGCACCACAGGGCTTAATGAAAAACTGTTTTTT
-	TRBV6-2/TRBV6-3	-	TRBJ1-6	CASSYSIDSPLHF	TGTGCCAGCAGTTACTCGATAGATTCACCCCTCCACTTT
-	TRBV2	-	TRBJ1-1	CAGRTGTADTEAFF	TGTGCCGGCAGGACCGGGACCGCAGACACTGAAGCTTTCTTT
-	TRBV4-1	TRBD1	TRBJ2-1	CASSHESGTVEYNEQFF	TGCGCCAGCAGCCATGAATCCGGGACAGTGGAATACAATGAGCAGTTCTTC
once	TRBV29-1	-	TRBJ1-2	CSVPSSTGYGYTF	TGCAGCGTACCCTCGTCGACAGGCTATGGCTACACCTTC
-	TRBV28	TRBD1	TRBJ2-3	CATEFGGQGPDTQYF	TGTGCCACCGAGTTTGGGGGACAGGGCCCAGATACGCAGTATTTT
-	TRBV5-6	-	TRBJ2-7	CASSRQLDYEQYF	TGTGCCAGCAGTCGACAGCTTGACTACGAGCAGTACTTC
-	TRBV11-3	-	TRBJ1-5	CASSLVFGNSQHF	TGTGCCAGCAGCTTAGTATTCGGTAATTCCCAGCATTTT
-	TRBV9	-	TRBJ1-3	CASSVGGTIYF	TGTGCCAGCAGCGTTGGGGGCACCATATATTTT
-	TRBV6-5	TRBD1	TRBJ1-5	CASRGQGNQPQHF	TGTGCCAGCAGAGGACAGGGAAATCAGCCCCAGCATTTT
-	TRBV5-5	TRBD1	TRBJ1-1	CASSSTGTNTEAFF	TGTGCCAGCAGCTCGACAGGGACGAACACTGAAGCTTTCTTT
-	TRBV11-2	TRBD2	TRBJ2-2	CASSLDPSGSWYTGELFF	TGTGCCAGCAGCTTAGATCCTAGCGGGAGTTGGTACACCGGGGAGCTGTTTTTT